The 21 T cell receptor beta chains listed next were all sequenced from one sample in a study of human T cells and chemical hapten exposure. TCRdb passed the RACE reads through MiXCR, listing each CDR3 protein once. The sample carries roughly 380,000 distinct CDR3 sequences, roughly 5% recorded once. Sample time point: pre-sensitization, week 0. Treatment given: therapeutic diphenylcyclopropenone sensitization with weekly scalp DPC. Here the sequenced sample was whole blood, taken in connection with sensitization to the hapten diphenylcyclopropenone (DPC). These receptors came from a woman aged 50 to 65 with alopecia areata. Some clones in this sample may be carry-over from other donors' samples.

This clonotype was detected only a few times. The chain has TRBV18 and TRBJ1-4; 10 bases agree with TRBD1. CDR1 and CDR2 (germline): KGHSH, LQKENI. CDR3 length: 15 amino acids. V lost 3 bases to trimming and J lost 4 bases; unmatched junction nucleotides: 2. This CDR3 reads CASSPGQGSNEKLFF. The CDR3 DNA follows: TGTGCCAGCTCACCGGGACAGGGGAGTAATGAAAAACTGTTTTTT.

This chain links TRBV28 with TRBJ2-7; 9 nucleotides match TRBD1. The CDR3 is 16 residues long. The trim removed 7 bases at V and 9 bases at J, leaving 19 bases unmatched. Germline-derived CDR1 and CDR2 are MDHEN and SYDVKM. CDR3 coding DNA: TGTGCCAGCACCACAGCAACCGGGACAGGGACCAGGGGGCAGTACTTC. Encoded protein: CASTTATGTGTRGQYF.

The rearrangement uses TRBV7-9 and TRBJ2-1; 9 bases are shared with TRBD1. This CDR3 has 15 amino acids. CDR1 SEHNR and CDR2 FQNEAQ come from the germline V gene (reference sequence). Unmatched junction bases numbered 6, after V lost 4 bases and J lost 5 bases. CDR3 nucleotide sequence: TGTGCCAGCAGCTCCCGGGACAGGGAGAACAATGAGCAGTTCTTC. It is translated as CASSSRDRENNEQFF.

This clonotype has at least ten counts. This chain connects TRBV24-1 to TRBJ2-3; D ambiguous. Germline V CDR1 and CDR2: KGHDR, SFDVKD. Trimming left V 5 bases short and J 0 bases short, with 14 bases between. The CDR3 spans 16 residues. This CDR3 is CATSAATRLSTDTQYF. In DNA form, the CDR3 reads TGTGCCACCAGTGCCGCCACCCGCCTTAGCACAGATACGCAGTATTTT.

This clonotype was seen more than once but under ten times. The V call is TRBV7-2, the J call TRBJ2-1; 9 bases agree with TRBD2. CDR1 SGHTA and CDR2 FQGNSA come from the germline V gene. The CDR3 has 14 residues. The V segment lost 5 bases and the J segment 8 bases; nucleotides outside the gene matches: 7. The chain's CDR3 is CASSPGLAFYEQFF. In DNA, the CDR3 is TGTGCCAGCAGCCCGGGACTAGCTTTTTATGAGCAGTTCTTC.

This clonotype was detected only a few times. The gene calls are TRBV15 and TRBJ1-1; D not resolved. Trimming took off 0 bases at V and 0 bases at J, with 11 bases between the two ends. CDR3 length: 16 residues. CDR1 LNHNV and CDR2 YYDKDF come from the germline V gene (reference sequence). Here the CDR3 reads CATSRDLRIMNTEAFF. CDR3 sequence (DNA): TGTGCCACCAGCAGAGATTTGCGGATAATGAACACTGAAGCTTTCTTT.

V is TRBV29-1 and J is TRBJ1-1; D gene unclear. The CDR3 totals 14 residues. The germline V and J ends were trimmed by 4 bases and 1 base, with 13 bases remaining between them. CDR1 and CDR2 (germline): SQVTM, ANQGSEA. In DNA, the CDR3 is TGCAGCGTTGTAAAATGGCAATCGAACACTGAAGCTTTCTTT. This gives the protein CSVVKWQSNTEAFF.

This clonotype appeared a few times. The rearrangement uses TRBV3-1 and TRBJ1-1; D is unresolved. The length of the CDR3 is 14 residues. CDR1 and CDR2 (germline): LGHDT, YNNKEL (reference sequence). The V end lost 0 bases, the J end lost 3 bases, and 8 bases lay between the germline ends. CDR3 DNA: TGTGCCAGCAGCCAAGATCCCCGGGACACTGAAGCTTTCTTT. Translating it yields CASSQDPRDTEAFF.

This clonotype was recorded at least ten times. The chain has TRBV9 and TRBJ2-7, with 11 bases fitting TRBD1. Per the germline V gene, CDR1 is SGDLS and CDR2 is YYNGEE. The CDR3 has 14 amino acids. V trimming: 2 bases; J trimming: 2 bases; junction bases outside the gene matches: 0. CDR3 residues: CASSVGQGAYEQYF. CDR3 bases: TGTGCCAGCAGCGTGGGACAGGGGGCCTACGAGCAGTACTTC.

In this sample, this clonotype turned up many times. The CDR3 nucleotides are TGTGCCAGCAGCCAAGTAACTAGCGGGAGAGGGACAGATACGCAGTATTTT. As protein: CASSQVTSGRGTDTQYF. This chain uses TRBV3-1 with TRBJ2-3; TRBD2 matches at 11 bases. The V and J ends lost 1 base and 3 bases, in that order; junction bases with no gene match: 6. Germline V gene data show CDR1 as LGHDT and CDR2 as YNNKEL (reference sequence). The length of the CDR3 is 17 residues.

This clonotype occurred once. The chain has TRBV28 and TRBJ1-2; 7 nucleotides agree with TRBD1. V dropped 8 bases and J dropped 4; count of bases not matched to a gene: 16. Germline CDR1 reads MDHEN; CDR2 reads SYDVKM. The CDR3 loop spans 16 amino acids. The CDR3 reads CASGDPGTDSFYGYTF. CDR3 sequence (DNA): TGTGCCAGCGGGGATCCCGGGACAGATTCTTTCTATGGCTACACCTTC.

Ten or more counts support this clonotype. Because the CDR3's place on the DNA is in doubt, the DNA is left out and the CDR3 is given as listed by TCRdb. The CDR3 is CASRLGWAQGTVDTDTQYF. V usage is TRBV12-2 and J usage is TRBJ2-3; no check of the table's D call, TRBD1, against the DNA was made. TRBV12-2 is a pseudogene segment. The CDR3 is 19 residues long, counting both termini.

This clonotype turned up a few times. The rearrangement uses TRBV4-3 and TRBJ2-6; TRBD1 matches at 8 bases. The CDR3 is 19 amino acids. Trimming removed 0 bases from V and 0 bases from J; junction bases left unmatched: 7. The germline CDR1 and CDR2 sequences are LGHNA and YSLEER. CDR3 protein: CASSQESWTGFSGANVLTF. In DNA form, the CDR3 reads TGCGCCAGCAGCCAAGAATCTTGGACAGGGTTCTCTGGGGCCAACGTCCTGACTTTC.

This clonotype was counted ten times or more. The chain uses TRBV28 and TRBJ2-1; 7 bases line up with TRBD2. CDR1 is MDHEN and CDR2 is SYDVKM in the germline V gene. The CDR3 consists of 15 residues. The trim removed 5 bases at V and 2 bases at J, leaving 6 bases unmatched. The CDR3 loop reads CASSPSGTPYNEQFF. CDR3 DNA: TGTGCCAGCAGTCCAAGCGGGACCCCCTACAATGAGCAGTTCTTC. Full variable domain (outside the CDR3, taken from reference TRBV28 and TRBJ2-1): DVKVTQSSRYLVKRTGEKVFLECVQDMDHENMFWYRQDPGLGLRLIYFSYDVKMKEKGDIPEGYSVSREKKERFSLILESASTNQTSMYLCASSPSGTPYNEQFFGPGTRLTVL.

This clonotype was detected many times. CDR3 sequence (DNA): TGTGCCAGCAGCTTAGGAGCAGGCGCGGGGGAGCAGTACTTC. Its translation is CASSLGAGAGEQYF. The V call is TRBV13, the J call TRBJ2-7, with TRBD2 as a possible D gene (6 bases). From germline, CDR1 is PRHDT and CDR2 FYEKMQ (reference sequence). The CDR3 runs to 14 residues. Trimming shortened V by 0 bases and J by 7 bases, and 13 bases separated the two germline ends.

This clonotype was seen repeatedly, ten times or more. The J gene is TRBJ1-4, the V gene TRBV5-1; 8 nucleotides agree with TRBD1. J lost 5 bases, V lost 1 base, and 7 bases had no gene match. Germline CDR1 reads SGHRS; CDR2 reads YFSETQ. This CDR3 comprises 16 residues. CDR3 amino acids: CASSLFGTGGNEKLFF. Here the CDR3 DNA reads TGCGCCAGCAGCTTGTTTGGAACAGGGGGAAATGAAAAACTGTTTTTT.

This clonotype was seen a few times. This chain connects TRBV18 to TRBJ2-6; 8 nucleotides agree with TRBD1. The CDR3 has 16 amino acids. The V and J ends lost 5 bases and 4 bases, in that order; junction bases with no gene match: 7. Looked up from germline, CDR1 is KGHSH and CDR2 is LQKENI. The CDR3 loop reads CASSSYRDRGANVLTF. DNA of the CDR3: TGTGCCAGCTCATCGTACCGGGACAGGGGGGCCAACGTCCTGACTTTC.

The chain recombines TRBV4-2 with TRBJ1-1; D gene unclear. V was trimmed by 2 bases and J by 3 bases, leaving 4 bases between them. The germline V gene encodes CDR1 LGHNA and CDR2 YNFKEQ. The CDR3 loop spans 12 amino acids. The CDR3: CASSQRDTEAFF. The DNA of the CDR3 is TGTGCCAGCAGCCAAAGGGACACTGAAGCTTTCTTT.

This clonotype was observed at least ten times. DNA of the CDR3: TGTGCCAGCAGTTTAAATACAGGGAGAGATACGCAGTATTTT. Translated, it gives CASSLNTGRDTQYF. The chain links TRBV12-3 or TRBV12-4 to TRBJ2-3, with D perhaps TRBD1 (6 bases). The CDR3 has 14 residues. V lost 2 bases and J 5 bases, leaving 11 bases between the germline ends.

In this sample, this clonotype turned up many times. The chain couples TRBV10-3 to TRBJ2-2; tentative D call: TRBD2 (5 bases). V was trimmed by 3 bases and J by 2 bases, leaving 10 bases between them. The CDR3 has 15 amino acids. Germline-derived CDR1 and CDR2 are ENHRY and SYGVKD. For the CDR3, the DNA is TGTGCCATCAGTGAAGGTCGGGGAAACACCGGGGAGCTGTTTTTT. It is translated as CAISEGRGNTGELFF.

This clonotype was recorded at least ten times. The chain links TRBV12-3 or TRBV12-4 to TRBJ2-5; D assignment may be TRBD1 or TRBD2 (6 bases each). Trimming cost V 3 bases and J 7 bases, with 12 bases left between them. The CDR3 has 13 amino acids. DNA for the CDR3: TGTGCCAGCAGTTTGACAGGAGGGGGGACCCAGTACTTC. Its translation: CASSLTGGGTQYF.